These T cell receptor beta chains were read from a single sample in a study of long-term antiretroviral therapy in people with HIV. Sequencing was performed with immunoSEQ multiplex PCR; in TCRdb, only in-frame clones are kept and a portion is missing. The sample shows more than 15,000 clones, around 80% of them seen only once. Sequencing was performed on unsorted PBMCs, taken 2.9 years after starting antiretroviral therapy. The receptors derive from a woman aged 25 to 39 with HIV. Both conserved end residues are part of each CDR3. Each record gives: CDR3 length, D gene, clone size, J gene, V gene, CDR3 protein, CDR3 DNA. A D gene is named only where the DNA matches it firmly. Expanded clones are given a class, and other clones once, few, many or no size at all.

length: 14
D: -
size: -
J: TRBJ1-2
V: TRBV10-3
CDR3: CAISEAAKNYGYTF
DNA: TGTGCCATCAGTGAGGCAGCTAAAAACTATGGCTACACCTTC

length: 13
D: -
size: -
J: TRBJ1-1
V: TRBV4-1
CDR3: CASSQAQHTEAFF
DNA: TGCGCCAGCAGCCAAGCTCAACACACTGAAGCTTTCTTT

length: 17
D: -
size: once
J: TRBJ1-5
V: TRBV1
CDR3: CTSSQPLGAVSNQPQHF
DNA: TGCACCAGCAGCCAACCCCTGGGGGCAGTTAGCAATCAGCCCCAGCATTTT

length: 13
D: -
size: -
J: TRBJ2-7
V: TRBV15
CDR3: CATSPQLRDEQYF
DNA: TGTGCCACCAGCCCTCAACTACGGGACGAGCAGTACTTC

length: 14
D: -
size: few
J: TRBJ1-2
V: TRBV19
CDR3: CASLDGSLFYGYTF
DNA: TGTGCCAGCCTTGACGGGAGTCTTTTCTATGGCTACACCTTC

length: 13
D: -
size: -
J: TRBJ1-2
V: TRBV6-6
CDR3: CASTPKGIYGYTF
DNA: TGTGCCAGCACTCCCAAGGGTATCTATGGCTACACCTTC

length: 9
D: -
size: -
J: TRBJ1-2
V: TRBV6-1
CDR3: CASGDSYTF
DNA: TGTGCCAGCGGGGACAGCTACACCTTC

length: 14
D: -
size: once
J: TRBJ1-2
V: TRBV6-6
CDR3: CASSRTASNYGYTF
DNA: TGTGCCAGCAGTCGGACAGCTTCTAACTATGGCTACACCTTC

length: 14
D: -
size: -
J: TRBJ1-3
V: TRBV5-1
CDR3: CASSLLGARNTIYF
DNA: TGCGCCAGCAGCTTGCTGGGAGCACGAAACACCATATATTTT

length: 13
D: -
size: -
J: TRBJ2-3
V: TRBV9
CDR3: CASSVVILDTQYF
DNA: TGTGCCAGCAGCGTAGTAATACTGGATACGCAGTATTTT

length: 13
D: -
size: -
J: TRBJ2-2
V: TRBV7-6
CDR3: CASSFQVPGELFF
DNA: TGTGCCAGCAGCTTCCAGGTTCCCGGGGAGCTGTTTTTT

length: 15
D: -
size: -
J: TRBJ2-1
V: TRBV11-2
CDR3: CASSFNRFGPNEQFF
DNA: TGTGCCAGCAGCTTCAATAGATTTGGACCTAATGAGCAGTTCTTC

length: 15
D: -
size: -
J: TRBJ1-1
V: TRBV6-5
CDR3: CASSYRGRKNTEAFF
DNA: TGTGCCAGCAGTTATAGGGGACGGAAGAACACTGAAGCTTTCTTT

length: 13
D: -
size: -
J: TRBJ2-3
V: TRBV30
CDR3: CAWSVGPTDTQYF
DNA: TGTGCCTGGAGTGTAGGGCCCACAGATACGCAGTATTTT

length: 13
D: -
size: -
J: TRBJ1-1
V: TRBV9
CDR3: CASSVEGFTEAFF
DNA: TGTGCCAGCAGCGTAGAGGGGTTCACTGAAGCTTTCTTT